The source of this TCR beta chain is a study of T cell responses to AZD1222 COVID-19 vaccine. Study results and caveats: Researchers report vaccine-associated CD4 TCRs spanning spike, with dominance at 160-218 and 743-854. The peak T cell response came first, and repertoires were sampled only after it.

Measured with immunoSEQ multiplex PCR; TCRdb has only the in-frame clones, and not every one. The sample shows around 88,000 clones, roughly 90% of them seen only once. Trimming removed 3 bases from V and 0 bases from J, with 12 bases in between. Germline lookup yields CDR1 LGHNA and CDR2 YSLEER. This CDR3 region has 17 residues. Of note for this clone: The antigen is undetermined.

The sequencing used peripheral blood, collected on day 0 of AZD1222 vaccination. This clonotype was obtained from an adult in good health. The chain recombines TRBV4-3 with TRBJ2-6; TRBD1 might be the D (5 bases). The CDR3, as DNA: TGCGCCAGCAGCCACGCAGGGTCCGGCTCTGGGGCCAACGTCCTGACTTTC. It codes for CASSHAGSGSGANVLTF.